This record concerns one TCR beta chain sequence. Its antigen target is currently unknown. Nothing much larger sits one base from this clone, and base qualities are not available. No patient had received any treatment before thyroid surgery. The study retrospectively analysed patient clinical samples collected from 2012 to 2018 using T-cell receptor beta sequencing. This specimen belongs to a study of metastatic and nonmetastatic thyroid tumors (dated by TCRdb to 2019 to 2021). Regarding the complete study: For patients with malignant and with benign thyroid disease, the researchers compared repertoires between peripheral blood samples and tumor or nodule tissue samples.

Library preparation used PCR. Sequencing used an Illumina HiSeq 4000. The TCR beta-chain CDR3 region of each patient was profiled by high-throughput sequencing. As for the original processing: The researchers built a classifier to tell apart papillary thyroid cancer patients with distant metastasis, based on CDR3 differences among clinicopathological groups. The Shannon index was used to assess repertoire diversity, and the Morisita-Horn index was used to assess tumor-blood repertoire similarity. The public reads were run again by TCRdb, first through fastp at Q25 and then through MiXCR, and only productive beta chains were kept. TCRdb, rather than the study authors, made the V and J calls. This sample is represented by about 32,000 clones; 15% to 20% of them were singletons. 6.5% to 8% of the sample rests with the top ten. The investigation overall reported the following: TCR beta diversity was reported as significantly higher in malignant tumors than in benign nodules, in both blood and tumor samples.

V is pared back by 0 bases and J by 7 bases, with 13 bases lying between the germline termini. The germline V gene (reference sequence) yields DFQATT for CDR1 and SNEGSKA for CDR2. Counted from cysteine to phenylalanine, this CDR3 has 13 amino acids. The CDR3 DNA has 39 bases and is translated from base 1. This receptor chain uses TRBV20-1 and TRBJ2-7; the D gene is possibly TRBD2, with 5 bases matching. This sequence originates from a female donor with papillary thyroid cancer or a benign thyroid nodule (not recorded which). Some clones in this sample may be carry-over from other donors' samples. Sample: blood. The DNA sequence is given as TGCAGTGCTAGAGATTCAAGTTCGGGGGAGCAGTACTTC. Translated, this is CSARDSSSGEQYF.